This T cell receptor (beta chain) was recovered during a study of T-cell reconstitution after alpha-beta-depleted transplantation in children (dated by TCRdb to about 2016). Broadly, across the study: Using TCR repertoire profiling, the study quantitatively followed how T-cell immune reconstitution unfolded in children after TCRalphabeta/CD19-depleted allogeneic hematopoietic cell transplantation. The investigation overall reported the following: About two months after transplant, the apparently early recovery of alphabetaT-cell counts reportedly depended on just several hundred clones that had expanded rapidly and came from non-depleted graft cells. Hyperexpanded clone frequencies declined over subsequent months; after one year, T-cell counts and TCRbeta diversity were mostly attributed to newly produced T cells. In some patients, the high TCRbeta diversity seen at day 60 was put down to recipient T cells and intrathymic progenitors that had survived conditioning.

In light of the paper, this sample's treatment or condition label describes: allogeneic hematopoietic cell transplantation with graft depleted of TCRalphabeta T cells and CD19 B cells. The transplant recipients were children given TCRalphabeta/CD19-depleted allogeneic hematopoietic cell grafts. The CDR3 runs 17 residues from the cysteine to the phenylalanine. Here the CDR3 DNA is all that survives: 51 bases in frame from base 1. Clipping removes 2 bases from V and 4 bases from J, with 11 as the unmatched junction base count. CDR1 and CDR2, looked up from the germline V gene (reference sequence), are SGHKS and YYEKEE. For this clonotype: This receptor's antigen is unknown. No much larger clone exists at a distance of one base, and base qualities are not known.

Library prep was done by PCR. The instrument given in TCRdb is Illumina HiSeq 2500. Molecular barcoding was employed in the preparation of TCR libraries, with unique molecular identifiers being used to normalize TCRbeta repertoire quantification. TCRdb handled the public reads itself, with Q25 trimming in fastp and clone calling in MiXCR, and kept productive beta chains. All rows with the same CDR3 protein become a single entry with the most common DNA and genes. Across this sample there are 700,000 to 850,000 distinct CDR3 sequences, with roughly 16% seen only once. Around 5.3% of the sample comes from the top ten.

The source was PBMCs, mostly from graft donor cells, collected 360 days after TCRalphabeta/CD19-depleted stem cell transplant. The receptor was isolated from a male patient younger than 18 who had a stem cell transplant for acute lymphoblastic leukemia, so the T cells may come from the graft donor. The rearrangement combines TRBV5-5 with TRBJ2-5; TRBD2 lines up with 10 middle nucleotides. The CDR3 here reads CASSFQLAGGPRETQYF. The bases read TGTGCCAGCAGCTTCCAATTAGCGGGAGGACCCAGAGAGACCCAGTACTTC.